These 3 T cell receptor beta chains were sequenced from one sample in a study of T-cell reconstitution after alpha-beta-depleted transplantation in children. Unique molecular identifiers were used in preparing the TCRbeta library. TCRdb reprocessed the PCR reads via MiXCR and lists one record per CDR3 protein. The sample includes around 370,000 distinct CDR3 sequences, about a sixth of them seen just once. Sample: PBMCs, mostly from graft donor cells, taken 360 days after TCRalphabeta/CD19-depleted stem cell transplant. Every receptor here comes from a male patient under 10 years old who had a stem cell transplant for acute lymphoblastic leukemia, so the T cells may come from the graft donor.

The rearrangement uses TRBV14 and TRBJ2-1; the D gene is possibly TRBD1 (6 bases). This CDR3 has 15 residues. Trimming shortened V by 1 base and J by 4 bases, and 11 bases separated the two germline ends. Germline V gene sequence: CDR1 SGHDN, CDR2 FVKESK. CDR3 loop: CASSQVTRGYNEQFF. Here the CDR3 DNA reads TGTGCCAGCAGCCAAGTTACTAGGGGGTACAATGAGCAGTTCTTC.

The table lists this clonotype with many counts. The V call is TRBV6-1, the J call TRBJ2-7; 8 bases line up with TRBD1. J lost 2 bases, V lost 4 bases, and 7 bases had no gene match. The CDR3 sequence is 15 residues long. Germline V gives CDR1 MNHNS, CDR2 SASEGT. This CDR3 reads CASSGGTGGTYEQYF. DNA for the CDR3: TGTGCCAGCAGTGGCGGGACAGGAGGGACCTACGAGCAGTACTTC.

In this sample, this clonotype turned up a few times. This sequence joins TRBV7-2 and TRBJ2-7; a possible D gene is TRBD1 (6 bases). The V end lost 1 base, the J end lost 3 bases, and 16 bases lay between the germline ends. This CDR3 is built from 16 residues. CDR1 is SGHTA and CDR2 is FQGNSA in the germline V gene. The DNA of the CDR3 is TGTGCCAGCAGCTTAGGAGGAACAGGGCGCGGCTACGAGCAGTACTTC. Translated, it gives CASSLGGTGRGYEQYF.